The clone carrying this T cell receptor beta chain appeared a single time. Its antigen is unknown. Sampled while nominally healthy, donors likely had unrecorded immune exposures. This sample stems from a study of cytomegalovirus exposure and HLA in healthy donors. The wider study: There were 100 million to 120 million unique TCR beta sequences, drawn from roughly 200 million T cells, in an earlier analysis. Study results and limitations: Earlier analysis looked at TCR beta V segments, and most were productive about 87% or about 30% of the time. Reported findings show TCR beta sequences accurately forecast HLA-A and HLA-B alleles in most subjects.

This CDR3 spans 15 amino acids. Deletions cut 4 bases from V and 5 bases from J, with 15 bases between. CDR1 and CDR2 (germline): SGDLS, YYNGEE. With 60 Vbeta and 13 Jbeta primers, the PCR was carried out. Produced via immunoSEQ multiplex PCR; TCRdb's table is partial and in-frame only. The table includes about 130,000 clones, approximately 80% detected once. This clonotype originated in a boy aged 2 to 10 in good health and CMV-seronegative. The sequencing input was PBMCs. The chain joins TRBV9 to TRBJ2-2; D is perhaps TRBD2 (7 bases). CDR3 in DNA: TGTGCCAGCAGCCCCAGTGAGGGGGGGACCGGGGAGCTGTTTTTT. Translated: CASSPSEGGTGELFF.